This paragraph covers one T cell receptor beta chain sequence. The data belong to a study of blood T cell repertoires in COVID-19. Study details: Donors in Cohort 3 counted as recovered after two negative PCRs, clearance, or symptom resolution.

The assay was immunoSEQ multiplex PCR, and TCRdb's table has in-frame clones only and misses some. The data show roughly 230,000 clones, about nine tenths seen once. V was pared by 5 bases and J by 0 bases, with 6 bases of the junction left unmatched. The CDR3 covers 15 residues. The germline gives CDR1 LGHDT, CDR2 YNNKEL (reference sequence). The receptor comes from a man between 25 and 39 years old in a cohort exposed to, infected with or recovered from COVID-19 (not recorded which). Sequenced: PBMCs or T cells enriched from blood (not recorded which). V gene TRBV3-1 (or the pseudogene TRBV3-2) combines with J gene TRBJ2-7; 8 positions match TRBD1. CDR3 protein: CASSVRDRSSYEQYF. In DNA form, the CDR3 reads TGTGCCAGCAGCGTCCGGGACAGGAGCTCCTACGAGCAGTACTTC.